This T cell receptor (beta chain) was identified during a study of shared clonotypes between healthy human individuals. Broader study findings: Across a few donors, naive CD4 shared roughly 5%, naive CD8 about 3.2%, memory CD4 2.3%, memory CD8 approximately 0.4%.

The healthy adult donors were HIV-negative and reported no recent acute infections or vaccinations. Sequenced by immunoSEQ multiplex PCR; TCRdb stores in-frame clones only, minus some. The sample shows over 95,000 clones, about 70% of them seen only once. Trimming removed 3 bases from V and 1 base from J, with 9 bases in between. The germline gives CDR1 ENHRY, CDR2 SYGVKD. This CDR3 is built from 14 residues. This clone showed up just a few times. The antigen is undetermined. The chain recombines TRBV10-3 with TRBJ1-1; tentative D call: TRBD1 (5 bases). Sequences were obtained from memory CD8+ T cells sorted from blood. Subset of the sample: CD45RO+ cells pooled with CCR7-negative TemRA cells. This sequence was found in a woman aged 30 to 39 in good health. CDR3 residues: CAISDIRENTEAFF. The CDR3 bases are TGTGCCATCAGTGATATCAGGGAGAACACTGAAGCTTTCTTT.